Listed below are T cell receptor beta chains from one sample, sequenced in a study of T-cell memory formation after mild COVID-19. MiXCR was run by TCRdb on the 5' RACE reads, yielding one entry per CDR3 protein. The table lists about 130,000 distinct CDR3 sequences, over 15% of them singletons. Sequenced: PBMCs or a T cell subset sorted from them (not recorded which). All receptors come from a man between 18 and 29 years old who had mild COVID-19 (a few samples of this study predate the infection). Cell type and time point are not known. CDR3s include the opening cysteine and the closing phenylalanine or tryptophan. D genes are given only for firm matches. For some rows the clone size is stated as once, few or many, or as a class when expanded; others skip it.

TRBD1	TRBV7-2	TRBJ1-4	few	TGTGCCAGCAGCTTGCGGGACAGGGGTAATGAAAAACTGTTTTTT	CASSLRDRGNEKLFF
.	TRBV6-2/TRBV6-3	TRBJ2-1	.	TGTGCCAGCAGAAACGGACAGATGAATGAGCAGTTCTTC	CASRNGQMNEQFF
.	TRBV28	TRBJ1-6	.	TGTGCCAGCAGTTTGAGGGGCAATAATTCACCCCTCCACTTT	CASSLRGNNSPLHF
TRBD1	TRBV29-1	TRBJ1-2	few	TGCAGCGTGGCTACTATGACAGGGGAGTATGGCTACACCTTC	CSVATMTGEYGYTF
TRBD2	TRBV6-5	TRBJ2-5	few	TGTGCCAGCAGGCGACTAGCGGGGGGGAAAGAGACCCAGTACTTC	CASRRLAGGKETQYF
.	TRBV7-8	TRBJ1-2	.	TGTGCCAGCAGCCCCAAATCGGGGATCGATAACTATGGCTACACCTTC	CASSPKSGIDNYGYTF
.	TRBV12-3/TRBV12-4	TRBJ2-5	.	TGTGCCAGCAGTTTGTCGGGCTTGGAGACCCAGTACTTC	CASSLSGLETQYF
.	TRBV5-1	TRBJ1-1	few	TGCGCCTCGAGGGGACCGGGACGTAACACTGAAGCTTTCTTT	CASRGPGRNTEAFF
.	TRBV7-2	TRBJ2-7	.	TGTGCCAGCAGCAGGGCTCCGGGAGCGCGCTACGAGCAGTACTTC	CASSRAPGARYEQYF
.	TRBV29-1	TRBJ1-5	.	TGCAGCGTCCAACTAGGGATAGGGAGCAATCAGCCCCAGCATTTT	CSVQLGIGSNQPQHF
.	TRBV7-9	TRBJ2-1	many	TGTGCCAGCAGCTTATGGTCCCGGTCGGGGATCTACAATGAGCAGTTCTTC	CASSLWSRSGIYNEQFF
.	TRBV12-3/TRBV12-4	TRBJ2-3	few	TGTGCCAGCAGTTTAACTTGGGGTACGCAGTATTTT	CASSLTWGTQYF
.	TRBV13	TRBJ1-6	.	TGTGCCAGCAGCTTGCCGAATTCACCCCTCCACTTT	CASSLPNSPLHF
.	TRBV20-1	TRBJ1-1	.	TGCAGTGCTATTTGGGGGGAATTGAACACTGAAGCTTTCTTT	CSAIWGELNTEAFF
TRBD1	TRBV5-1	TRBJ1-6	.	TGCGCCAGCAGCGGTAGGACAGGGCCCAATTCACCCCTCCACTTT	CASSGRTGPNSPLHF
TRBD2	TRBV5-1	TRBJ2-3	few	TGCGCCAGCAGCTTTAAGGGACTAGCGGGGACAGATACGCAGTATTTT	CASSFKGLAGTDTQYF
.	TRBV6-5	TRBJ1-1	few	TGTGCCAGCAGTTACGTCAGTTCCACCACTGAAGCTTTCTTT	CASSYVSSTTEAFF
TRBD1	TRBV7-2	TRBJ1-5	.	TGTGCCAGCAGCACGGACAGGGGTCAGCCCCAGCATTTT	CASSTDRGQPQHF
.	TRBV24-1	TRBJ2-1	few	TGTGCCACCAGTGATAGGTGGGGGAGTGAGCAGTTCTTC	CATSDRWGSEQFF
TRBD1	TRBV5-5	TRBJ2-5	.	TGTGCCAGCAGCTCGGGACAGCTGCAAGAGACCCAGTACTTC	CASSSGQLQETQYF
.	TRBV10-2	TRBJ1-6	.	TGCGCCAGCAGTGATCAGGGAGAATACTCACCCCTCCACTTT	CASSDQGEYSPLHF
.	TRBV7-2	TRBJ1-5	.	TGTGCCAGCAGGCCAACAGGTGAGGATCAGCCCCAGCATTTT	CASRPTGEDQPQHF
TRBD2	TRBV7-2	TRBJ2-3	.	TGTGCCAGCAGCCCCTGGGGGGGGGAATCAGATACGCAGTATTTT	CASSPWGGESDTQYF
TRBD2	TRBV10-3	TRBJ2-1	.	TGTGCCATCAGCGAGACTAGCGGGGGGGCCGGAGAGCAGTTCTTC	CAISETSGGAGEQFF
.	TRBV28	TRBJ1-1	.	TGTGCCAGCACTCCTTTAGGCACTGAAGCTTTCTTT	CASTPLGTEAFF
.	TRBV7-6	TRBJ2-7	.	TGTGCCAGCAGTATAGTAGGCAGGATCTCCTACGAGCAGTACTTC	CASSIVGRISYEQYF
TRBD1	TRBV4-3	TRBJ2-3	.	TGCGCCAGCAGCCAGGGGGACAGGGCCAACTCCCGGGATACGCAGTATTTT	CASSQGDRANSRDTQYF
.	TRBV7-2	TRBJ1-2	.	TGTGCCAGCAGCTTAAGTTCTCCGGGCTATGGCTACACCTTC	CASSLSSPGYGYTF
TRBD1	TRBV30	TRBJ1-1	few	TGTGCCTGGCAGGGGGATCCGAACACTGAAGCTTTCTTT	CAWQGDPNTEAFF
TRBD2	TRBV20-1	TRBJ2-1	few	TGCAGTGCACGCACCGGGACTAGCGATGAGCAGTTCTTC	CSARTGTSDEQFF
.	TRBV12-3/TRBV12-4	TRBJ2-1	.	TGTGCCAGCAGTTTCTCAACAGGAACCGGTGAGCAGTTCTTC	CASSFSTGTGEQFF
.	TRBV24-1	TRBJ1-5	.	TGTGCCACCAGTGGGACCGGGGTTGGGCCCCAGCATTTT	CATSGTGVGPQHF
.	TRBV11-2	TRBJ2-3	few	TGTGCCAGCAGTAAACAACGAAGGGGTACTTTTCTCGGGGCCACAGATACGCAGTATTTT	CASSKQRRGTFLGATDTQYF
.	TRBV7-7	TRBJ2-1	few	TGTGCTAGCAGCTTAGAAGGGCACTATAATGAGCAGTTCTTC	CASSLEGHYNEQFF
.	TRBV6-5	TRBJ2-3	few	TGTGCCACCGTTGGAGGGGCAGATACGCAGTATTTT	CATVGGADTQYF
TRBD2	TRBV7-6	TRBJ2-3	few	TGTGCCAGCAGCGTACTAGCGGGGGGAGTCACAGATACGCAGTATTTT	CASSVLAGGVTDTQYF
.	TRBV27	TRBJ1-2	.	TGTGCCAGCAGTTTAAACTTTGGGGGTGGATATGGCTACACCTTC	CASSLNFGGGYGYTF
.	TRBV5-1	TRBJ2-5	.	TGCGCCAGCAGCTTGTCATTTGAGACCCAGTACTTC	CASSLSFETQYF
.	TRBV10-3	TRBJ1-5	.	TGTGCCAGCGCCGGGCCCCATAGCAATCAGCCCCAGCATTTT	CASAGPHSNQPQHF
TRBD1	TRBV4-2	TRBJ2-2	.	TGTGCCAGCAGCCCGGGACAGGGATTTTCCGGGGAGCTGTTTTTT	CASSPGQGFSGELFF
.	TRBV7-3	TRBJ2-5	few	TGTGCCAGCAGCTTAATCCCCCAACCGGGGGAGACCCAGTACTTC	CASSLIPQPGETQYF
.	TRBV4-2	TRBJ2-2	.	TGTGCCAGCAGCCAAGAGCGGACAGCTTACAGGACCGGGGAGCTGTTTTTT	CASSQERTAYRTGELFF
TRBD2	TRBV7-9	TRBJ2-1	.	TGTGCCAGCAGCCGAACTAGCGGGGGGGCCACTGAGCAGTTCTTC	CASSRTSGGATEQFF
TRBD1	TRBV5-1	TRBJ1-2	many	TGCGCCAGCAGCTGGACGGGACAGGGAGGTGGCTACACCTTC	CASSWTGQGGGYTF
TRBD2	TRBV6-1	TRBJ2-1	few	TGTGCCAGCAGTGAAGCGCAGGGCGGGGGGTACAATGAGCAGTTCTTC	CASSEAQGGGYNEQFF
TRBD1	TRBV4-1	TRBJ1-2	few	TGCGCCAGCAGCCAAGATTTCGCAGGGGGAGGCTACACCTTC	CASSQDFAGGGYTF
.	TRBV7-2	TRBJ2-1	few	TGTGCCAGCAGCCCGAGGACTCGGTGGTTCTTC	CASSPRTRWFF
TRBD1	TRBV6-5	TRBJ1-5	few	TGTGCCAGCAGTCCACCTGGACAGGGTTCCAATCAGCCCCAGCATTTT	CASSPPGQGSNQPQHF
.	TRBV7-2	TRBJ2-7	many	TGTGCCAGCAGCCCCCGGGGGACAGTCACCTACGAGCAGTACTTC	CASSPRGTVTYEQYF
.	TRBV29-1	TRBJ2-3	few	TGCGGGGGAATTAGCGGTTTCACAGATACGCAGTATTTT	CGGISGFTDTQYF
TRBD2	TRBV7-2	TRBJ2-5	.	TGTGCCAGCAGCGAACGGGGGGGGACCCAGTACTTC	CASSERGGTQYF
TRBD1	TRBV5-6	TRBJ2-1	few	TGTGCCAGCAGCTCCGCAGGGGGCGCCTACAATGAGCAGTTCTTC	CASSSAGGAYNEQFF
TRBD2	TRBV7-2	TRBJ2-3	few	TGTGCCAGCAGTTCTACTAGCGGGGGGGCCACGGATACGCAGTATTTT	CASSSTSGGATDTQYF
.	TRBV30	TRBJ1-1	.	TGTGCCTGGAGTGAGATCCCTGAAGCTTTCTTT	CAWSEIPEAFF
.	TRBV18	TRBJ1-3	few	TGTGCCAGCTCACCAGAGGAGCTCTCTGGAAACACCATATATTTT	CASSPEELSGNTIYF
.	TRBV6-2/TRBV6-3	TRBJ1-1	.	TGTGCCAGCACCGGGTACACTGAAGCTTTCTTT	CASTGYTEAFF